This entry is about one TCR beta chain. Its antigen is still unknown. Before the diagnostic colonoscopy, ulcerative colitis patients were free of immunosuppressive medication. The blood sample was taken during the colonoscopy visit. The data are from a study of pediatric ulcerative colitis. Clones were sequenced by immunoSEQ multiplex PCR, and TCRdb holds only the in-frame ones, with some missing. The table has tens of thousands of clones, 77% seen once. The germline CDR1 and CDR2 sequences are MRHNA and SNTAGT. This CDR3 comprises 15 residues. V shed 6 bases and J 5 bases; nucleotides not matched to a gene: 8. Whole-study findings and limits: A couple of rectal CDR3 clonotypes occurred in all ulcerative colitis patients.

Specimen: blood. The genes are TRBV6-4 and TRBJ1-4; TRBD1 agrees at 8 bases. The clonotype comes from a boy between 5 and 17 years old with moderate ulcerative colitis. In nucleotides, the CDR3 is TGTGCCAGCAGGGCTCAGGGGGCCGGAAATGAAAAACTGTTTTTT. Amino acids: CASRAQGAGNEKLFF.